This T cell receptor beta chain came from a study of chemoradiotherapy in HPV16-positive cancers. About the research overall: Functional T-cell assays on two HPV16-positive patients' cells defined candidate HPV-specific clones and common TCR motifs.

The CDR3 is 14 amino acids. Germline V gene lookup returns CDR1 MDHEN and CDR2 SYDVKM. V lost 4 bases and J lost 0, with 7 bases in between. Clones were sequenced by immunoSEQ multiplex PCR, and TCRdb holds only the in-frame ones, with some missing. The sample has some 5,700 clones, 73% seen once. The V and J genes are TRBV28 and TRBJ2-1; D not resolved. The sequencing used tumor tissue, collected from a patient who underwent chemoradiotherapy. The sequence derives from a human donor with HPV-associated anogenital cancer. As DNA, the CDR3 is TGTGCCAGCAGTTCCGGTTTCTCCTACAATGAGCAGTTCTTC. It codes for CASSSGFSYNEQFF.